The 32 T cell receptor beta chains reported below all come from one sample, sequenced in a study of Ad26.COV2.S vaccination and SARS-CoV-2 variants. Treatment specified: over 15 received Ad26.COV2.S at low or high dose, single or two shots; about 5 received placebo; per-sample allocation not given. Each sample was drawn 63 days after the first injection (of vaccine or placebo). Repertoires were generated with immunoSEQ multiplex PCR, while TCRdb's copy carries only in-frame clones and drops some. The sample includes approximately 300,000 clones, just under 85% of them seen just once. The sequencing used peripheral blood, collected in a trial of Ad26.COV2.S vaccine versus placebo. The receptors shown here come from a person between 18 and 65 years old who received the Ad26.COV2.S COVID-19 vaccine or a placebo.

In nucleotides, the CDR3 is TGTGCCAGCGCGATAGGAAACACCATATATTTT. Protein sequence: CASAIGNTIYF. The V call is TRBV7-9, the J call TRBJ1-3; no firm D call. Per the germline V gene, CDR1 is SEHNR and CDR2 is FQNEAQ (reference sequence). V was trimmed by 8 bases and J by 4 bases, leaving 6 bases between them. There are 11 residues in the CDR3.

About this clone: Other DNA sequences in the same sample also yield this CDR3. The chain employs TRBV25-1 and TRBJ2-1; D may be TRBD1 or TRBD2 (6 bases each). Germline CDR1 reads MGHDK; CDR2 reads SYGVNS. CDR3 length: 16 amino acids. Trimming pared 1 base from V and 1 base from J, leaving 11 bases between. In DNA, the CDR3 is TGTGCCAGCAGTGAATTAGAGGGGGGATCCTACAATGAGCAGTTCTTC. Translating gives CASSELEGGSYNEQFF.

This sequence joins TRBV19 and TRBJ2-7; D ambiguous. Germline V lookup: CDR1 LNHDA, CDR2 SQIVND (reference sequence). This CDR3 contains 15 residues. The germline V and J ends were trimmed by 6 bases and 2 bases, with 17 bases remaining between them. CDR3 nucleotides: TGTGCCAGTAGGGCTCCGGGTGGCAGAGCCTACGAGCAGTACTTC. Encoded protein: CASRAPGGRAYEQYF.

This chain joins TRBV28 and TRBJ2-2; D might be TRBD1 (6 bases). This CDR3 is built from 17 residues. The V end was cut by 2 bases, the J end by 3 bases, with 16 bases between. CDR1 is MDHEN, CDR2 SYDVKM, per germline. The CDR3 region is CASSLRRGRGYTGELFF. The CDR3 DNA sequence: TGTGCCAGCAGTTTACGTAGGGGGAGAGGGTACACCGGGGAGCTGTTTTTT.

The chain employs TRBV18 and TRBJ1-1; D is unresolved. This CDR3 has 13 residues. Trimming cost V 8 bases and J 0 bases, with 10 bases left between them. Looked up from germline, CDR1 is KGHSH and CDR2 is LQKENI. CDR3 sequence (DNA): TGTGCCAGCCTAGAGAATTTGAACACTGAAGCTTTCTTT. This gives the protein CASLENLNTEAFF.

The chain has TRBV4-2 and TRBJ2-2, with 10 nucleotides matching TRBD1. The CDR3 totals 15 residues. V trimming: 6 bases; J trimming: 6 bases; junction bases outside the gene matches: 7. CDR1 is LGHNA, CDR2 YNFKEQ, per germline. As DNA, the CDR3 is TGTGCCAGCAGTACCGGGACAGGGGACGCCGGGGAGCTGTTTTTT. Protein sequence: CASSTGTGDAGELFF.

The rearrangement uses TRBV30 and TRBJ1-4; D is unclear. The germline CDR1 and CDR2 sequences are GTSNPN and SVGIG (reference sequence). Trimming removed 0 bases from V and 8 bases from J, with 7 bases in between. The CDR3 totals 12 residues. The chain's CDR3 is CAWSVLSEKLFF. The CDR3 DNA is TGTGCCTGGAGTGTACTATCCGAAAAACTGTTTTTT.

Points on this clone: The sample holds other DNA sequences that translate to the same CDR3. V usage is TRBV18 and J usage is TRBJ1-1; D may be TRBD1 (5 bases). V was cut by 3 bases and J by 3 bases, with 11 bases left in between. The V gene's germline CDR1 is KGHSH and CDR2 LQKENI. This CDR3 is built from 14 residues. In DNA, the CDR3 is TGTGCCAGCTCACCCACGGGGGGGGACACTGAAGCTTTCTTT. It translates to CASSPTGGDTEAFF.

This chain joins TRBV3-1 (or the pseudogene TRBV3-2) and TRBJ1-4; D uncertain. Germline V gene sequence: CDR1 LGHDT, CDR2 YNNKEL (reference sequence). Trimming stripped 4 bases from V and 7 bases from J, with 16 bases between. The CDR3 loop spans 15 amino acids. CDR3 sequence (DNA): TGTGCCAGCAGCCGTTGGGAGGGTGGCTCTGAAAAACTGTTTTTT. It yields the protein CASSRWEGGSEKLFF.

The chain is built from TRBV6-5 and TRBJ1-2; D gene uncertain. Germline V CDR1 and CDR2: MNHEY, SVGAGI. V was trimmed by 10 bases and J by 8 bases, leaving 14 bases between them. CDR3 length: 11 residues. CDR3 residues: CATAGGVGYTF. The CDR3 nucleotides read TGTGCCACCGCCGGAGGAGTAGGCTACACCTTC.

The rearrangement joins TRBV7-2 to TRBJ2-5; D is ambiguous. Germline V lookup: CDR1 SGHTA, CDR2 FQGNSA. V was trimmed by 5 bases and J by 1 base, leaving 2 bases between them. CDR3 size: 11 residues. The CDR3 DNA sequence: TGTGCCAGCAGCGCCCAAGAGACCCAGTACTTC. This gives the protein CASSAQETQYF.

This clone was recorded only once. J is TRBJ2-6 and V is TRBV5-1; no clear D. V lost 4 bases and J lost 0, with 5 bases in between. Germline V gene lookup returns CDR1 SGHRS and CDR2 YFSETQ. The CDR3 is 14 amino acids. The CDR3 DNA is TGCGCCAGCAGCCCGACCTCTGGGGCCAACGTCCTGACTTTC. Translation gives CASSPTSGANVLTF.

V is TRBV6-4 and J is TRBJ1-2; TRBD1 aligns across 9 bases. Germline V gene sequence: CDR1 MRHNA, CDR2 SNTAGT. The CDR3 sequence is 14 residues long. Germline trimming cut 6 bases from V and 4 bases from J; bases unmatched to any gene: 6. CDR3: CASRAGQGSYGYTF. The CDR3 nucleotides are TGTGCCAGCAGAGCCGGACAGGGGAGCTATGGCTACACCTTC.

The chain uses TRBV10-2 and TRBJ2-5; 8 bases are a match to TRBD1. The CDR3 is 13 amino acids. The V and J ends lost 6 bases and 3 bases, in that order; junction bases with no gene match: 3. CDR1 and CDR2 (germline): WSHSY, SAAADI. In nucleotides, the CDR3 is TGCGCCAGCAGCTGGACAGGGAAAGAGACCCAGTACTTC. Its translation is CASSWTGKETQYF.

The count of this clone is one. The chain combines TRBV19 with TRBJ2-7; no clear D gene. This CDR3 spans 15 amino acids. V was trimmed by 3 bases and J by 3 bases, leaving 15 bases between them. The germline gives CDR1 LNHDA, CDR2 SQIVND (reference sequence). CDR3 sequence: CASSMFRVPGYEQYF. The CDR3 region has the DNA TGTGCCAGTAGTATGTTCCGGGTTCCTGGCTACGAGCAGTACTTC.

To note about this clone: The sample has other DNA sequences that encode this CDR3 too. The V and J genes are TRBV6-5 and TRBJ1-3; 10 bases match TRBD1. With 5 bases clipped from V and 1 base from J, the junction kept 2 bases outside the gene matches. The CDR3 spans 15 residues. Germline assignment: CDR1 MNHEY and CDR2 SVGAGI. CDR3 in DNA: TGTGCCAGCAGTCGACAGGGGGCATCTGGAAACACCATATATTTT. Encoded protein: CASSRQGASGNTIYF.

This clone was counted a few times. The rearrangement uses TRBV28 and TRBJ1-2; no clear D. Germline V lookup: CDR1 MDHEN, CDR2 SYDVKM. This CDR3 has 12 residues. V was trimmed by 7 bases and J by 4 bases, leaving 10 bases between them. The CDR3 sequence: CASIGETYGYTF. The CDR3 coding sequence is TGTGCCAGCATTGGGGAAACCTATGGCTACACCTTC.

This rearrangement joins TRBV29-1 to TRBJ2-1; 9 bases are shared with TRBD2. The J segment lost 8 bases and the V segment lost 6 bases, leaving 14 bases of the junction unmatched. This CDR3 is built from 15 residues. Per germline, CDR1 SQVTM and CDR2 ANQGSEA. The DNA for the CDR3 is TGCAGCGTCCTGACTTTGGCGGGGGGGCAATATGAGCAGTTCTTC. This translates into CSVLTLAGGQYEQFF.

The V and J genes are TRBV28 and TRBJ2-4; 7 bases line up with TRBD1. The CDR3 covers 16 residues. After removal of 7 bases from V and 2 bases from J, the junction contained 11 bases not matched to a gene. Germline V gene sequence: CDR1 MDHEN, CDR2 SYDVKM. CDR3 protein: CASTRDSEVPKNIQYF. CDR3 DNA: TGTGCCAGCACCCGGGACAGTGAAGTTCCCAAAAACATTCAGTACTTC.

This clone has a count of ten or more. The gene calls are TRBV28 and TRBJ1-2; 7 nucleotides match TRBD1. CDR3 length: 15 amino acids. V shed 3 bases, J shed 6 bases, and the junction held 10 bases outside the gene matches. CDR1 is MDHEN, CDR2 SYDVKM, per germline. The CDR3 sequence: CASSLPRQGGDGYTF. CDR3 DNA sequence: TGTGCCAGCAGTTTGCCCCGGCAGGGGGGGGATGGCTACACCTTC.

This chain joins TRBV12-3 or TRBV12-4 and TRBJ2-7; 7 bases fit TRBD1. The CDR3 consists of 13 residues. V shed 6 bases, J shed 5 bases, and the junction held 7 bases outside the gene matches. CDR3 sequence reads: CASRTDRVDEQYF. The DNA of the CDR3 is TGTGCCAGCAGAACCGACAGGGTGGACGAGCAGTACTTC.

This clone has more than one count but fewer than ten. The chain is built from TRBV3-1 (or the pseudogene TRBV3-2) and TRBJ2-7, with a tentative D call TRBD1 (6 bases). Germline lookup yields CDR1 LGHDT and CDR2 YNNKEL (reference sequence). The length of the CDR3 is 14 residues. Between the trimmed V and J ends, which lost 0 bases and 3 bases, there was a span of 9 bases. The CDR3 DNA follows: TGTGCCAGCAGCCAAGACAGGGGACACTACGAGCAGTACTTC. Its protein product is CASSQDRGHYEQYF.

The rearrangement joins TRBV5-8 to TRBJ2-7; D unresolved. CDR3 length: 13 residues. CDR1 is SGHTS, CDR2 YDEGEE, per germline. Trimming pared 2 bases from V and 0 bases from J, leaving 6 bases between. Written as DNA, the CDR3 is TGTGCCAGCAGCTTTACAGACTCCTACGAGCAGTACTTC. It translates to CASSFTDSYEQYF.

The rearrangement links TRBV5-1 to TRBJ2-7, with 8 positions matching TRBD1. The CDR3 contains 14 residues. Germline CDR1 reads SGHRS; CDR2 reads YFSETQ. The V segment lost 0 bases and the J segment 6 bases; nucleotides outside the gene matches: 5. The CDR3 region is CASSLATGGIEQYF. CDR3 coding DNA: TGCGCCAGCAGCTTGGCCACAGGGGGGATCGAGCAGTACTTC.

This sequence joins TRBV30 and TRBJ1-5; perhaps TRBD1 as D (5 bases). This CDR3 is built from 13 residues. Germline V CDR1 and CDR2: GTSNPN, SVGIG (reference sequence). V was trimmed by 5 bases and J by 0 bases, leaving 8 bases between them. CDR3 residues: CAWDSYSNQPQHF. CDR3 DNA sequence: TGTGCCTGGGACAGCTATAGCAATCAGCCCCAGCATTTT. The full variable domain, completed using reference TRBV30 and TRBJ1-5, is SQTIHQWPATLVQPVGSPLSLECTVEGTSNPNLYWYRQAAGRGLQLLFYSVGIGQISSEVPQNLSASRPQDRQFILSSKKLLLSDSGFYLCAWDSYSNQPQHFGDGTRLSIL.

The rearrangement uses TRBV12-3 or TRBV12-4 and TRBJ2-1; D not resolved. Trimming left V 3 bases short and J 10 bases short, with 13 bases between. The CDR3 runs to 13 residues. The CDR3 DNA is TGTGCCAGCAGTTTGTCGGTCTCCGAGGAGCAGTTCTTC. Its translation: CASSLSVSEEQFF.

The rearrangement joins TRBV7-3 to TRBJ2-3, with 8 bases that match TRBD2. This CDR3 is 14 amino acids long. With 3 bases clipped from V and 5 bases from J, the junction kept 4 bases outside the gene matches. Per germline, CDR1 SGHTA and CDR2 FQGTGA. As DNA, the CDR3 is TGTGCCAGCAGCTTCGCTAGCGGGCGAGATACGCAGTATTTT. Translating it yields CASSFASGRDTQYF.

This chain uses TRBV19 with TRBJ1-2, with D perhaps TRBD1 (5 bases). The CDR3 is made up of 15 amino acids. Germline V gene lookup returns CDR1 LNHDA and CDR2 SQIVND (reference sequence). Trimming cost V 5 bases and J 4 bases, with 17 bases left between them. Here the CDR3 reads CASSSRDPRGYGYTF. The CDR3 bases are TGTGCCAGTAGTTCAAGGGACCCTCGGGGCTATGGCTACACCTTC.

DNA of the CDR3: TGTGCCAGCTCGTCACGGCGGGGTGATGGTAGCTCCTACGAGCAGTACTTC. Protein product: CASSSRRGDGSSYEQYF. The chain is built from TRBV18 and TRBJ2-7; the D gene is possibly TRBD2 (6 bases). V lost 6 bases, J lost 0 bases, and 21 bases lay in between. CDR3 length equals 17 residues. Germline CDR1 KGHSH, CDR2 LQKENI.

The chain uses TRBV28 and TRBJ1-1; weak D call: TRBD1 (6 bases). Trimming removed 6 bases from V and 3 bases from J, with 14 bases in between. Germline lookup yields CDR1 MDHEN and CDR2 SYDVKM. This CDR3 is 14 amino acids long. Here the CDR3 DNA reads TGTGCCAGCAGATTCAGGGGACCTCACACTGAAGCTTTCTTT. Translated: CASRFRGPHTEAFF.

The chain joins TRBV6-6 to TRBJ1-1; tentative D call: TRBD1 (5 bases). The CDR3 length is 13 residues. Trimming took off 10 bases at V and 0 bases at J, with 12 bases between the two ends. Germline V gene sequence: CDR1 MNHNY, CDR2 SVGAGI (reference sequence). The CDR3 loop is CATTGDMNTEAFF. In nucleotides, the CDR3 is TGTGCCACTACGGGGGATATGAACACTGAAGCTTTCTTT.

This sequence joins TRBV13 and TRBJ1-4, with 7 bases identical to TRBD1. This CDR3 has 16 amino acids. With V trimmed by 2 bases and J by 6 bases, 9 bases remained unmatched. Per the germline V gene, CDR1 is PRHDT and CDR2 is FYEKMQ (reference sequence). The CDR3 region is CASSLSPGQRDEKLFF. The CDR3 DNA follows: TGTGCCAGCAGCTTATCCCCGGGACAGAGGGATGAAAAACTGTTTTTT.